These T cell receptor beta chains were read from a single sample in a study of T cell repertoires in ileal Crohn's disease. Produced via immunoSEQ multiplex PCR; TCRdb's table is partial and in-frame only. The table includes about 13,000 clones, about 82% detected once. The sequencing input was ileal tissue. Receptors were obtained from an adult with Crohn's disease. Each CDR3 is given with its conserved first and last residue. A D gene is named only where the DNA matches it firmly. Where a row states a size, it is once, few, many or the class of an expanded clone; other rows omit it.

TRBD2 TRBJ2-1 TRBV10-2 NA TGCGCCAGCAGGGGGGGGACTAGCGGGACAAATGAGCAGTTCTTC CASRGGTSGTNEQFF
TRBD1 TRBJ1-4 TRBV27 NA TGTGCCAGTTCCCACCTGGACAGGGCTCGAGAAAAACTGTTTTTT CASSHLDRAREKLFF
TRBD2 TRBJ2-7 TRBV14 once TGTGCCAGCAGCCCGAGATTTTCTAGCGGGGGGGGTGAAGAGCAGTACTTC CASSPRFSSGGGEEQYF
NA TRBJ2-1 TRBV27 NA TGTGCCAGCAGTTTTGGCAGCCGGGACTTTAGCTCCTACAATGAGCAGTTCTTC CASSFGSRDFSSYNEQFF
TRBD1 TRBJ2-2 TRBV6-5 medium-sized TGTGCCAGCAGTTACTCGCCGGGACAGGGCACCGGGGAGCTGTTTTTT CASSYSPGQGTGELFF
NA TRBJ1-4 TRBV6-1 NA TGTGCCAGCAAGACGAGGAGGACAACTAATGAAAAACTGTTTTTT CASKTRRTTNEKLFF
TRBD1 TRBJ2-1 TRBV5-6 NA TGTGCCAGCAGCTTGTTTAGAGGACAGGGACAGGATGAGCAGTTCTTC CASSLFRGQGQDEQFF
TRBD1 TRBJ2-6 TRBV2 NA TGTGCCAGCAGTGGTGGCGAGGGGGCGGTAGGGGCCAACGTCCTGACTTTC CASSGGEGAVGANVLTF
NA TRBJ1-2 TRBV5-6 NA TGTGCCAGCAGCTTGGACGGACAGACCTATTATGGCTACACCTTC CASSLDGQTYYGYTF
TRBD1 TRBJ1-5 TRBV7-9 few TGTGCCAGCAGCTCGGGACAGCCCAATCAGCCCCAGCATTTT CASSSGQPNQPQHF
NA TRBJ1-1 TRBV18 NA TGTGCCAGCTCACCAGCCCGACAGGCTGAAGCTTTCTTT CASSPARQAEAFF
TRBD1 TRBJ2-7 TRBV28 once TGTGCCACCATGACAGGGGAGGTCCACGAGCAGTACTTC CATMTGEVHEQYF
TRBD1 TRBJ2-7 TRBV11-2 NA TGTGCCAGCAGCGAAGAGGGACAGGGAGACGAGCAGTACTTC CASSEEGQGDEQYF
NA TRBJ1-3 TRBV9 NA TGTGCCAGCAGCGTAGCCGGAGGCTACTCTGGAAACACCATATATTTT CASSVAGGYSGNTIYF
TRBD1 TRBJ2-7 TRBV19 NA TGTGCCAGTAGTCTGACAGGGGACTTAGGGTACGAGCAGTACTTC CASSLTGDLGYEQYF
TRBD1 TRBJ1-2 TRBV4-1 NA TGCGCCAGCAGCCAAGTGGCCACAGGGGGCGCATATGGCTACACCTTC CASSQVATGGAYGYTF
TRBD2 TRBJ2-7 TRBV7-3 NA TGTGCCAGCAGCCCCGGGACTAGCGGGAGCGCGTTATTATACGAGCAGTACTTC CASSPGTSGSALLYEQYF
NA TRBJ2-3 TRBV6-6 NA TGTGCCAGCAGGCGACAGGAGCGGACTACAGATACGCAGTATTTT CASRRQERTTDTQYF
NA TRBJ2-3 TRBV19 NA TGTGCCAGTAGTTCCCCCGGGAGCCCCCCTCCAGATACGCAGTATTTT CASSSPGSPPPDTQYF
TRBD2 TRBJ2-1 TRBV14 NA TGTGCCAGCAGCCTGACTAGCGGGGCCTACAATGAGCAGTTCTTC CASSLTSGAYNEQFF
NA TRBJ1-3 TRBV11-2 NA TGTGCCAGCAGCTTGTACACTGGAAACACCATATATTTT CASSLYTGNTIYF
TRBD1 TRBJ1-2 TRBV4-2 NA TGTGCCAGCAGCCAGGGCGGACAGGGGGGGGACTATGGCTACACCTTC CASSQGGQGGDYGYTF
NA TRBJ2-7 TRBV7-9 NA TGTGCCAGCAGCTTAGTGGGCAGTTCCTACGAGCAGTACTTC CASSLVGSSYEQYF
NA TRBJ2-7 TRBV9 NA TGTGCGCGACTCCCCCACGAGCAGTACTTC CARLPHEQYF
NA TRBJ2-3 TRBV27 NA TGTGCCAGCAGTTTATCGGGCAGGGGGGCAGATACGCAGTATTTT CASSLSGRGADTQYF
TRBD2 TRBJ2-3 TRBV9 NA TGTGCCAGCAGCCCACGACTAGCGGGAGGGTTCCCAGATACGCAGTATTTT CASSPRLAGGFPDTQYF
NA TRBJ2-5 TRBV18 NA TGTGCCAGCTCGTATGCCGGTCTAGGAGAGACCCAGTACTTC CASSYAGLGETQYF
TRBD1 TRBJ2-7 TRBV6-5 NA TGTGCCACCCGACGAGGACAGGGCGCCTACGAGCAGTACTTC CATRRGQGAYEQYF
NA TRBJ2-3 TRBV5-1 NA TGCGCCAGCAGCTTGGAGGCTAGCAGCGATACGCAGTATTTT CASSLEASSDTQYF
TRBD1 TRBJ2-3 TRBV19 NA TGTGCCAGTAGTATTGACAGGGTCAGCGCAGATACGCAGTATTTT CASSIDRVSADTQYF
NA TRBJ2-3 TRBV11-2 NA TGTGCCAGCGTCCGAGGAGGGCCGACAGATACGCAGTATTTT CASVRGGPTDTQYF
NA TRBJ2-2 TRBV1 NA TGCACCAGCAGCCACAAGAGGCGGGGGGGATCCGGGGAGCTGTTTTTT CTSSHKRRGGSGELFF
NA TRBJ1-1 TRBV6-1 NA TGTGCCAGCTCCGACATGGCGTTGGCTTTCTTT CASSDMALAFF
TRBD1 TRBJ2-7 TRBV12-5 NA TGTGCTAGTGGTATAGGACAGGCGGGCTACGAGCAGTACTTC CASGIGQAGYEQYF
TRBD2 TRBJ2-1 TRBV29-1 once TGCAGCGTTGCGGAGCGGGGGTACAATGAGCAGTTCTTC CSVAERGYNEQFF
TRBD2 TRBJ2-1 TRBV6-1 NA TGTGCCAGCAGTGAACTCGCTAGCGGGAGCTCCTACAATGAGCAGTTCTTC CASSELASGSSYNEQFF
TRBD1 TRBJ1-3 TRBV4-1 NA TGCGCCAGCAGCCAAGACCCTGACAGGGGGCCTGGAAACACCATATATTTT CASSQDPDRGPGNTIYF
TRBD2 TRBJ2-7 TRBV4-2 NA TGTGCCAGCAGCCAAGATTGGCTAGCGGACTACGAGCAGTACTTC CASSQDWLADYEQYF
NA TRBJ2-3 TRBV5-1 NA TGCGCCAGCAGCTCGAGCACAGATACGCAGTATTTT CASSSSTDTQYF
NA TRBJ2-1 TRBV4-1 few TGCGCCAGCAGCCCCCCGCAGAGGGGGTTCGTTGAGCAGTTCTTC CASSPPQRGFVEQFF
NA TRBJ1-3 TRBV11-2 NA TGTGCCAGCAGCTGGAGGGACGGCATTGGAAACACCATATATTTT CASSWRDGIGNTIYF
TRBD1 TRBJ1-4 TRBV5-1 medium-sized TGCGCCAGCAGCTTCTTTGCCGGGACAGGGAAATTAAGGGGTAATGAAAAACTGTTTTTT CASSFFAGTGKLRGNEKLFF
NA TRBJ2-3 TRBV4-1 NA TGCGCCAGCAGCCAAGCAGGGGTAGATACGCAGTATTTT CASSQAGVDTQYF